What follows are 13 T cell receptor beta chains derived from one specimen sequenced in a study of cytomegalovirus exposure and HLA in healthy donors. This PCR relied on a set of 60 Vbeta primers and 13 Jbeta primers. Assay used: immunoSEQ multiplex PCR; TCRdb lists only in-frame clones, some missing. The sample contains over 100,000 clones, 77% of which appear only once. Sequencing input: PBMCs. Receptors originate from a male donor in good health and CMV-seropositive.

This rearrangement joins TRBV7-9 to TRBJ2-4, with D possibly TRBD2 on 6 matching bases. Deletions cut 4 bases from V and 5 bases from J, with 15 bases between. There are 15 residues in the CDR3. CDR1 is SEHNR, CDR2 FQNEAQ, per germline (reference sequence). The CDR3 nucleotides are TGTGCCAGCAGCTCCCCCGGGAGTTCGGAAAACATTCAGTACTTC. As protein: CASSSPGSSENIQYF.

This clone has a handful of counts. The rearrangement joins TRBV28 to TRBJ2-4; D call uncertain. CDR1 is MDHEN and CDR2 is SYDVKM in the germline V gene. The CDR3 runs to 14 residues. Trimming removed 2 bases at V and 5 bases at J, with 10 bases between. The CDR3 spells CASSLTGFQNIQYF. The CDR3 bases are TGTGCCAGCAGTTTAACCGGGTTTCAAAACATTCAGTACTTC. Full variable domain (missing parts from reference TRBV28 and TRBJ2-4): DVKVTQSSRYLVKRTGEKVFLECVQDMDHENMFWYRQDPGLGLRLIYFSYDVKMKEKGDIPEGYSVSREKKERFSLILESASTNQTSMYLCASSLTGFQNIQYFGAGTRLSVL.

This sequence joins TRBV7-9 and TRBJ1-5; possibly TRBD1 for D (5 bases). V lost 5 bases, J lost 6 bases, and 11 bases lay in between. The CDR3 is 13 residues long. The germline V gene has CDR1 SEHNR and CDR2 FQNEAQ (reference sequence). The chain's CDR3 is CASSPYQGQPQHF. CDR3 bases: TGTGCCAGCAGCCCATACCAGGGTCAGCCCCAGCATTTT.

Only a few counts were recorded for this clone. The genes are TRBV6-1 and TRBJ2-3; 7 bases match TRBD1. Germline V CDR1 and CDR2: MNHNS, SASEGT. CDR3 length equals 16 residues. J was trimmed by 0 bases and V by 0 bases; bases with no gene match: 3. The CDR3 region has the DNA TGTGCCAGCAGTGAAGCGGCAGGGGGTAGCACAGATACGCAGTATTTT. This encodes CASSEAAGGSTDTQYF.

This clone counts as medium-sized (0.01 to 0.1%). The CDR3 DNA reads as TGTGCCAGCAGTGAACGAGGGGGGGCTTCGGGAGAGCAGTTCTTC. Translated, it gives CASSERGGASGEQFF. This rearrangement joins TRBV6-4 to TRBJ2-1; TRBD2 might be the D (7 bases). Between the trimmed V and J ends, which lost 3 bases and 10 bases, there was a span of 19 bases. This CDR3 region has 15 residues. Germline CDR1 MRHNA, CDR2 SNTAGT.

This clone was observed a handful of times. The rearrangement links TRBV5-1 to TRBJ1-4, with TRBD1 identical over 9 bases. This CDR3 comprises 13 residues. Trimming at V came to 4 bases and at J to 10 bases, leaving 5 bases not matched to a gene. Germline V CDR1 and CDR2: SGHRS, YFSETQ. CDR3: CASSGGQGGKLFF. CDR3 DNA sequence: TGCGCCAGCAGCGGGGGACAGGGAGGAAAACTGTTTTTT.

CDR3 region: CASSRGTENYGYTF. In DNA, the CDR3 is TGCGCCAGCAGCAGGGGGACAGAGAACTATGGCTACACCTTC. The V and J genes are TRBV5-1 and TRBJ1-2; 7 bases align to TRBD1. The CDR3 runs 14 residues. J lost 2 bases, V lost 4 bases, and 5 bases had no gene match. Germline V lookup: CDR1 SGHRS, CDR2 YFSETQ.

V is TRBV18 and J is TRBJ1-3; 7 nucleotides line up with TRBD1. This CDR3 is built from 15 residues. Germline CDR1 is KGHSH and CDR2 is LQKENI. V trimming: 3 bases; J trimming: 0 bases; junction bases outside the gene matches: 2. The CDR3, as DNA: TGTGCCAGCTCACCCAGGGACAGCTCTGGAAACACCATATATTTT. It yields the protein CASSPRDSSGNTIYF. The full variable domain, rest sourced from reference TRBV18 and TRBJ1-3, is NAGVMQNPRHLVRRRGQEARLRCSPMKGHSHVYWYRQLPEEGLKFMVYLQKENIIDESGMPKERFSAEFPKEGPSILRIQQVVRGDSAAYFCASSPRDSSGNTIYFGEGSWLTVV.

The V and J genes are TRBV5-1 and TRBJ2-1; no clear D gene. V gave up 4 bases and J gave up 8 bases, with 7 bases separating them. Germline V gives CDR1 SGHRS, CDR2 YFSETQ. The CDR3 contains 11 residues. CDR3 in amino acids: CASSGRYEQFF. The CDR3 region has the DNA TGCGCCAGCAGCGGCCGCTATGAGCAGTTCTTC.

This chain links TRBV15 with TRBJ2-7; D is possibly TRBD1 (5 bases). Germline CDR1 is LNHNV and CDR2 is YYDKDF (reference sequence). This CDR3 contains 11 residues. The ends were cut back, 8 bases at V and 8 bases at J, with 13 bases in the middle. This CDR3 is CATVSGPQQYF. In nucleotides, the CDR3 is TGTGCCACCGTGTCAGGGCCACAGCAGTACTTC.

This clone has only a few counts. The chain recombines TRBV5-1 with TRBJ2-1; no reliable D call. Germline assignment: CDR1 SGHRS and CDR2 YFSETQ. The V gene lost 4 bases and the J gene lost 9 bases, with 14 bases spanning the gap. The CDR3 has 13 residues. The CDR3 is CASSQDINGEQFF. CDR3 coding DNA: TGCGCCAGCAGCCAAGACATAAACGGTGAGCAGTTCTTC.

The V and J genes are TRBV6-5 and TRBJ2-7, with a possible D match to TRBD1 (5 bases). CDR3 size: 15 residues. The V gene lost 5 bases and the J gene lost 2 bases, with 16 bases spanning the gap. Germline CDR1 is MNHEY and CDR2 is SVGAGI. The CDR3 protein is CASSRTREGAYEQYF. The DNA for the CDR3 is TGTGCCAGCAGTCGGACCCGAGAAGGGGCCTACGAGCAGTACTTC.

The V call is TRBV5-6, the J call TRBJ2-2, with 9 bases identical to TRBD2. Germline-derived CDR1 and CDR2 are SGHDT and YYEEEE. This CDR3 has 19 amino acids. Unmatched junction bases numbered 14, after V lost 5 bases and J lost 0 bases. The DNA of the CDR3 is TGTGCCAGCAGGAGGCGGGGTAGCGGGAGCCAATCGAACACCGGGGAGCTGTTTTTT. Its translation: CASRRRGSGSQSNTGELFF.